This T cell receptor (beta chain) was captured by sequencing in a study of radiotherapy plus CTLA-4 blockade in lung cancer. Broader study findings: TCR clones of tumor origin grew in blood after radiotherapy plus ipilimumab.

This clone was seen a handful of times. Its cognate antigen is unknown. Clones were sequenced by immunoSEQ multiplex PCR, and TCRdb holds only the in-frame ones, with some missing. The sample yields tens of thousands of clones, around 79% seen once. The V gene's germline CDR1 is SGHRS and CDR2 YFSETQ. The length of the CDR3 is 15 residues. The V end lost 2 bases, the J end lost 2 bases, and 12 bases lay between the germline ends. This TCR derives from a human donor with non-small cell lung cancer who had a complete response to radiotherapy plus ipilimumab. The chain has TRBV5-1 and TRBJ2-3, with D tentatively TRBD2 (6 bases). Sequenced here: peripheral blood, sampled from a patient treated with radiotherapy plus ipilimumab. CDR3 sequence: CASSFAGRSTDTQYF. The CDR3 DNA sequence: TGCGCCAGCAGCTTCGCGGGAAGGTCCACAGATACGCAGTATTTT.